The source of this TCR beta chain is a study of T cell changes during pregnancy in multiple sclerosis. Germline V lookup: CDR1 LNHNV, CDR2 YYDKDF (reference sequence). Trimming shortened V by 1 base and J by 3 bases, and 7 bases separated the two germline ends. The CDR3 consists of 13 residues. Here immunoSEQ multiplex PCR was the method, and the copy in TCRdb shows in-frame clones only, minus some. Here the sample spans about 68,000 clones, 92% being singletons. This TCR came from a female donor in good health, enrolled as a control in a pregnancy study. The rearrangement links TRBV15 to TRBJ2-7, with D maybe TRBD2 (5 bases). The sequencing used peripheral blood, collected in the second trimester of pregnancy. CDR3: CATSRATSYEQYF. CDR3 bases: TGTGCCACCAGCAGAGCTACTAGCTACGAGCAGTACTTC.